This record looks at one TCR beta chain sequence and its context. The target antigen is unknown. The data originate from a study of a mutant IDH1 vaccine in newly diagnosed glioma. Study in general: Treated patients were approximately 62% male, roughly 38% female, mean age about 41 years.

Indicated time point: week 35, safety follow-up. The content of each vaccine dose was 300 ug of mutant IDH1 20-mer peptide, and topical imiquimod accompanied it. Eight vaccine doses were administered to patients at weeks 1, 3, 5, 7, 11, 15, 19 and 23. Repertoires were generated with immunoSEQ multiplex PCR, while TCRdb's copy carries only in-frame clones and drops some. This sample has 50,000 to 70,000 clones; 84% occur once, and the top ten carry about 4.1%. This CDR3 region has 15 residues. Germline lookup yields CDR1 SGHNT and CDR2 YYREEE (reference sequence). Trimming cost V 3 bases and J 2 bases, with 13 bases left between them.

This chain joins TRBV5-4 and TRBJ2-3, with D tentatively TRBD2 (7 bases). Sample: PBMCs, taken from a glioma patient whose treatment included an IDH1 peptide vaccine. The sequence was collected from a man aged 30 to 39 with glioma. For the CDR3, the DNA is TGTGCCAGCAGCTCCGACGGGGGGCTCACAGATACGCAGTATTTT. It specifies CASSSDGGLTDTQYF. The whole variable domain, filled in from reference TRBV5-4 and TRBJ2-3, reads ETGVTQSPTHLIKTRGQQVTLRCSSQSGHNTVSWYQQALGQGPQFIFQYYREEENGRGNFPPRFSGLQFPNYSSELNVNALELDDSALYLCASSSDGGLTDTQYFGPGTRLTVL.